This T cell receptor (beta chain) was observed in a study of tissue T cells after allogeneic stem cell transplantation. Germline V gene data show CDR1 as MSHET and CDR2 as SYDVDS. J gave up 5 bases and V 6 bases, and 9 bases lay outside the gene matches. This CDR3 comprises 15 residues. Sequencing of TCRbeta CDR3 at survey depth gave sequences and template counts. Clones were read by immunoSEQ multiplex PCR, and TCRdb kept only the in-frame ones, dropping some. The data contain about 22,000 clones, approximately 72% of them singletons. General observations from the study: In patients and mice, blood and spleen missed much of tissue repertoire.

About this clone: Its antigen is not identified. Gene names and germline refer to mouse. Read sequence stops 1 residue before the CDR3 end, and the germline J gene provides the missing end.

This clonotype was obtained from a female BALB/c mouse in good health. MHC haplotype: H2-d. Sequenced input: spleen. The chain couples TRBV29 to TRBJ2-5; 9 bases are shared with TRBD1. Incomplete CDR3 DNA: TGTGCTAGCAGGACCTCCGGGACAGGGAGAGACACCCAGTAC. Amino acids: CASRTSGTGRDTQY. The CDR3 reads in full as CASRTSGTGRDTQYF.